The sequence of this T cell receptor (beta chain) was determined in a study of blood T cell repertoires in COVID-19. Sequencing was performed with immunoSEQ multiplex PCR; in TCRdb, only in-frame clones are kept and a portion is missing. The table lists roughly 400,000 clones, 89% of them singletons, with less than 2% in the top ten. Germline CDR1 is LGHDT and CDR2 is YNNKEL (reference sequence). The CDR3 has 14 residues. Trimming pared 3 bases from V and 1 base from J, leaving 7 bases between. This clone was counted a single time. This TCR was recovered from a woman aged 30 to 39 who had recovered from COVID-19. The sequenced material came from PBMCs or T cells enriched from blood (not recorded which). The chain recombines TRBV3-1 (or the pseudogene TRBV3-2) with TRBJ1-3; the D gene is possibly TRBD1 (6 bases). The CDR3 sequence is CASSQGQSGNTIYF. The DNA for the CDR3 is TGTGCCAGCAGCCAGGGACAATCTGGAAACACCATATATTTT.